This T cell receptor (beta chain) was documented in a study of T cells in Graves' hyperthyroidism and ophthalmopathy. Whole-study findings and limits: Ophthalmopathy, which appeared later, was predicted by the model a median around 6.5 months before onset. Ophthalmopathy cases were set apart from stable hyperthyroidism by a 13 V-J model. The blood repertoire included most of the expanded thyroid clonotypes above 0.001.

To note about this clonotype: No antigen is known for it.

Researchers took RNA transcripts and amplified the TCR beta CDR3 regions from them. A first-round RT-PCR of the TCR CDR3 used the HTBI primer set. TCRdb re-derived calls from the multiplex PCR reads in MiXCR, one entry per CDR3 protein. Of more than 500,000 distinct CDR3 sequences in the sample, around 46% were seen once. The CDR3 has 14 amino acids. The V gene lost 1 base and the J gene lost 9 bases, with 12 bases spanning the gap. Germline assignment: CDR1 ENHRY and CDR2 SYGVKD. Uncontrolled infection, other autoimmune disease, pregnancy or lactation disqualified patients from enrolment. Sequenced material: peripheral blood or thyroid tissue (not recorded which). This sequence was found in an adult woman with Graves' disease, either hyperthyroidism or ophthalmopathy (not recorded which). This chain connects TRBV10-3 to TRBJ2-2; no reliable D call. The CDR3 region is CAISELGGSRELFF. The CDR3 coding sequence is TGTGCCATCAGTGAGTTGGGTGGGTCCCGGGAGCTGTTTTTT.